The clone carrying this TCR beta chain has more than one count but fewer than ten. This sample stems from a study of blood T cell repertoires in COVID-19. The overall study: Researchers got acute and convalescent COVID-19 samples from the United States, Italy and Spain. PBMCs, B-cell-depleted T cells, or T cells were the source of the cDNA or gDNA that made up the material.

In the source study's methods: Amplification with reference gene primers provided the estimates of nucleated cell counts. Produced via immunoSEQ multiplex PCR; TCRdb's table is partial and in-frame only. V, J and clone size are those of that table, while D and trimming were read from the DNA. The sample carries 300,000 to 400,000 clones, around 87% recorded once. The V gene end was trimmed by 5 bases and the J gene end by 6 bases; junction bases not matched to a gene: 3. This CDR3 is 12 amino acids long. The V gene's germline CDR1 is SQVTM and CDR2 ANQGSEA. The genes are TRBV29-1 and TRBJ2-7; 11 bases are a match to TRBD1. Sequencing was performed on peripheral blood. The receptor was derived from a woman aged 45-59 years with active or convalescent COVID-19. The CDR3 reads CSVRTGGFEQYF. Here the CDR3 DNA reads TGCAGCGTTCGGACAGGGGGCTTCGAGCAGTACTTC.